This passage covers 11 T cell receptor beta chains from one sample sequenced in a study of T-cell reconstitution after alpha-beta-depleted transplantation in children. Unique molecular identifiers were incorporated during preparation of the TCRbeta library. TCRdb called the PCR reads again in MiXCR, with one record for every CDR3 protein. The sample records hundreds of thousands of distinct CDR3 sequences, 30% to 35% being singletons. Sequences were derived from PBMCs from the stem cell graft donor, sampled from the stem cell graft. Receptor source: a human donor who donated a stem cell graft to a child with aplastic anemia.

The chain links TRBV5-8 to TRBJ1-1; D is possibly TRBD1 (5 bases). The CDR3 totals 14 residues. Germline CDR1 reads SGHTS; CDR2 reads YDEGEE. V was trimmed by 3 bases and J by 5 bases, leaving 14 bases between them. The CDR3 sequence: CASSWDRVETEAFF. CDR3 coding DNA: TGTGCCAGCAGCTGGGACCGTGTAGAGACTGAAGCTTTCTTT.

This chain connects TRBV7-9 to TRBJ2-1; D gene ambiguous. Between the trimmed V and J ends, which lost 5 bases and 8 bases, there was a span of 10 bases. The CDR3 runs to 12 residues. The V gene's germline CDR1 is SEHNR and CDR2 FQNEAQ (reference sequence). This CDR3 is CASSERPHEQFF. CDR3 DNA sequence: TGTGCCAGCAGCGAGCGCCCTCATGAGCAGTTCTTC.

The rearrangement links TRBV6-2 or TRBV6-3 to TRBJ2-3; 13 nucleotides line up with TRBD2. V gave up 5 bases and J gave up 7 bases; unmatched junction bases: 6. CDR1 is MNHEY, CDR2 SVGEGT, per germline. CDR3 size: 15 residues. Written as DNA, the CDR3 is TGTGCCAGCAGTCCGGGACTAGCGGGAATTTATACGCAGTATTTT. As protein: CASSPGLAGIYTQYF.

This clonotype occurred a few times. V and J are TRBV4-2 and TRBJ1-5; D ambiguous. Trimming stripped 0 bases from V and 2 bases from J, with 5 bases between. Per the germline V gene, CDR1 is LGHNA and CDR2 is YNFKEQ. The CDR3 consists of 14 residues. CDR3: CASSQDMRNQPQHF. In DNA, the CDR3 is TGTGCCAGCAGCCAAGATATGCGCAATCAGCCCCAGCATTTT.

In its sample, this clonotype was seen a few times. The J gene is TRBJ1-2, the V gene TRBV7-2; D might be TRBD1 (5 bases). Trimming took 8 bases from V and 2 from J, leaving 12 bases between them. This CDR3 is 13 amino acids long. Germline values: CDR1 SGHTA, CDR2 FQGNSA. CDR3: CASERGGNYGYTF. The CDR3 DNA follows: TGTGCCAGCGAGAGGGGAGGGAACTATGGCTACACCTTC.

The sample holds a few counts of this clonotype. The rearrangement joins TRBV7-2 to TRBJ1-4; possible D gene TRBD1, 5 bases. The V and J ends lost 1 base and 7 bases respectively, with 13 bases between them. Looked up from germline, CDR1 is SGHTA and CDR2 is FQGNSA. The CDR3 runs 15 residues. CDR3 nucleotide sequence: TGTGCCAGCAGCTTAGTAGGGGCCGAGGGTGAAAAACTGTTTTTT. It codes for CASSLVGAEGEKLFF. Full variable domain (missing parts from reference TRBV7-2 and TRBJ1-4): GAGVSQSPSNKVTEKGKDVELRCDPISGHTALYWYRQSLGQGLEFLIYFQGNSAPDKSGLPSDRFSAERTGGSVSTLTIQRTQQEDSAVYLCASSLVGAEGEKLFFGSGTQLSVL.

This clonotype has a handful of counts. The chain couples TRBV5-4 to TRBJ2-1, with TRBD2 matching 10 bases. CDR1 and CDR2 (germline): SGHNT, YYREEE (reference sequence). The CDR3 consists of 15 residues. The trim removed 4 bases at V and 6 bases at J, leaving 7 bases unmatched. The CDR3 DNA is TGTGCCAGCAGCCCTAGCGGGAGCGGGTTCAATGAGCAGTTCTTC. It encodes CASSPSGSGFNEQFF.

The rearrangement uses TRBV5-6 and TRBJ2-1; the match to TRBD2 covers 7 bases. Germline CDR1 is SGHDT and CDR2 is YYEEEE. This CDR3 spans 16 amino acids. J was trimmed by 4 bases and V by 6 bases; bases with no gene match: 13. This CDR3 is CASTSRGVAPYNEQFF. CDR3 coding DNA: TGTGCCAGCACCTCCCGGGGGGTAGCGCCTTACAATGAGCAGTTCTTC.

There are a few counts of this clonotype. The chain has TRBV5-5 and TRBJ1-5; TRBD1 aligns across 9 bases. CDR1 is SGHKS and CDR2 is YYEKEE in the germline V gene (reference sequence). This CDR3 comprises 15 residues. The V and J ends lost 2 bases and 4 bases, in that order; junction bases with no gene match: 4. The CDR3 DNA reads TGTGCCAGCAGCTTCGAGGACAGGGGAAATCAGCCCCAGCATTTT. Translated: CASSFEDRGNQPQHF. Filled out from reference TRBV5-5 and TRBJ1-5, the complete variable domain reads DAGVTQSPTHLIKTRGQQVTLRCSPISGHKSVSWYQQVLGQGPQFIFQYYEKEERGRGNFPDRFSARQFPNYSSELNVNALLLGDSALYLCASSFEDRGNQPQHFGDGTRLSIL.

This clonotype was counted only a few times. The chain recombines TRBV5-1 with TRBJ1-2; TRBD1 is a possible D gene (6 bases). The CDR3 extends over 13 amino acids. V was trimmed by 0 bases and J by 7 bases, leaving 10 bases between them. Germline V lookup: CDR1 SGHRS, CDR2 YFSETQ. CDR3 sequence: CASSLDRASGYTF. In nucleotides, the CDR3 is TGCGCCAGCAGCTTGGACAGGGCCAGTGGCTACACCTTC.

Worth noting for this clonotype: A much larger clone lies one base from this, so it may be a read error. This chain connects TRBV5-1 to TRBJ1-3; 8 positions agree with TRBD1. Per germline, CDR1 SGHRS and CDR2 YFSETQ. The CDR3 totals 16 residues. V gave up 0 bases and J gave up 0 bases; unmatched junction bases: 2. This chain's CDR3 is CASSLETGASGNTIYF. The CDR3 coding sequence is TGCGCCAGCAGCTTGGAGACAGGGGCCTCTGGAAACACCATATATTTT.